This paragraph reports one TCR beta chain. Antigen specificity is unknown. This entry belongs to a study of PD-1 blockade in classical Hodgkin lymphoma. Study results and caveats: By C4D1 there was a significant rise in CD4+ TCR diversity but not in CD8+ TCR diversity.

Every patient was affected by relapse after autologous stem cell transplantation, while exposure to brentuximab vedotin was not uniform. Repertoires were generated with immunoSEQ multiplex PCR, while TCRdb's copy carries only in-frame clones and drops some. Of about 97,000 clones detected, approximately 88% appear once; the ten largest clones hold about 12%. V was shortened by 2 bases and J by 1 base, with 14 bases between the two germline ends. Germline lookup yields CDR1 MNHEY and CDR2 SVGAGI. The CDR3 spans 16 residues. The material was peripheral blood mononuclear cells (PBMCs), obtained at baseline. This clonotype was sampled from a human donor with classical Hodgkin lymphoma. V and J are TRBV6-5 and TRBJ2-5; possibly TRBD1 or TRBD2 for D (5 bases each). In DNA form, the CDR3 reads TGTGCCAGCAGTTACCTGGGGGATAGGAGCCAAGAGACCCAGTACTTC. Translation: CASSYLGDRSQETQYF.